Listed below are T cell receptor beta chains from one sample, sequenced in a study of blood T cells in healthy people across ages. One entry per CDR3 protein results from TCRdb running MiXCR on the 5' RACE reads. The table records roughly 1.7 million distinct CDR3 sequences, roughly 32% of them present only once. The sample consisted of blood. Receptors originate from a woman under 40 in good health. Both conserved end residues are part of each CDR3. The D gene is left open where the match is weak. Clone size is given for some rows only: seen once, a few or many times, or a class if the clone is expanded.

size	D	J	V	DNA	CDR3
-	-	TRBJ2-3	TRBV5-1	TGCGCCAGCAGTATTGGGGTAGATACGCAGTATTTT	CASSIGVDTQYF
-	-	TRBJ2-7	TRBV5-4	TGTGCCAGCAGCTTGGTCCCTGGGATTTCCTACGAGCAGTACTTC	CASSLVPGISYEQYF
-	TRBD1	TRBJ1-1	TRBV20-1	TGCAGTGCTCGGGACAGGGGGCTGACTGAAGCTTTCTTT	CSARDRGLTEAFF
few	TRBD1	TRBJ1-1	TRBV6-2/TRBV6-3	TGTGCCAGCACTATGGACAGGGAATATCTAATGAACACTGAAGCTTTCTTT	CASTMDREYLMNTEAFF
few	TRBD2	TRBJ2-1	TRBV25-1	TGTGCCAGTCGGGGACTAGCGGGAGAAGGGGTTGGGTTCGATGAGCAGTTCTTC	CASRGLAGEGVGFDEQFF
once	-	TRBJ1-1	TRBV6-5	TGTGCCAGCAGTTTAGGTACTGAGGGAGCTTTCTTT	CASSLGTEGAFF
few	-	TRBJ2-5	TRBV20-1	TGCAGTGCTAGAATCAGGGGACAAGAGACCCAGTACTTC	CSARIRGQETQYF
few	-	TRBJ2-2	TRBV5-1	TGCGCCAGCAGCGTTGTTCCCCAGGGTGCTGACACCGGGGAGCTGTTTTTT	CASSVVPQGADTGELFF
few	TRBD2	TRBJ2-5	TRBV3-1	TGTGCCAGCAGCCGGACTAGCGGGGTTCTAGGGACCCAGTACTTC	CASSRTSGVLGTQYF
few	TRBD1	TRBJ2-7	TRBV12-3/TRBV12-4	TGTGCCAGCAGTCCCCGCGCCCCAGGGGGCTACGAGCAGTACTTC	CASSPRAPGGYEQYF
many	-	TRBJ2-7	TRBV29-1	TGCAGCGTTGAAGATCGGGCAGGGGATCCCTACGAGCAGTACTTC	CSVEDRAGDPYEQYF
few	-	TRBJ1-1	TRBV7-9	TGTGCCAGCAGTTTCTCAGGGAGCACTGAAGCTTTCTTT	CASSFSGSTEAFF
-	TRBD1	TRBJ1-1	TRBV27	TGTGCCTGCAGTCCAGGACAGGCATATCGTGAAGCTTTCTTT	CACSPGQAYREAFF
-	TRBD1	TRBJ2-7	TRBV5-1	TGCGCCAGCAGCTCCGGGACAGCAATCAGGGGTGAGCAGTACTTC	CASSSGTAIRGEQYF
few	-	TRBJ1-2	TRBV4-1	TGCGCCAGCAGCCAAGAAAGGGAACCGGGCTATGGCTACACCTTC	CASSQEREPGYGYTF
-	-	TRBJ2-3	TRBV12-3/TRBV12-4	TGTGCCAGCAGTTTATTTGGAAAAGATACGCAGTATTTT	CASSLFGKDTQYF
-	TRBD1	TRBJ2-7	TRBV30	TGTGCCTGGAGTGTTGGGACAGGGGGGTCCGAGCAGTACTTC	CAWSVGTGGSEQYF
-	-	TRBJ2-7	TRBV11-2	TGTGCCAGCAGCTTTCGCCAGCCCCCCCGATACGAGCAGTACTTC	CASSFRQPPRYEQYF
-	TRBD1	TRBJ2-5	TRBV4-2	TGTGCCAGCAGCCAAGAATGGTCAGGGGGTGTTCAGGAGACCCAGTACTTC	CASSQEWSGGVQETQYF
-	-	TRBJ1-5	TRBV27	TGTGCCAGCAGTTTCCAGGTTGGGCAGCCCCAGCATTTT	CASSFQVGQPQHF
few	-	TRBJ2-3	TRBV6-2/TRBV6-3	TGTGCCAGCAGTTATCCGGTGGGGATCGGCACAGATACGCAGTATTTT	CASSYPVGIGTDTQYF
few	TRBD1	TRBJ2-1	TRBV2	TGTGCCAGCACGGACAGGGGAAAGCAGTTCTTC	CASTDRGKQFF
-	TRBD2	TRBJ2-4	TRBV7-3	TGTGCCAGCAGCTACACTCCGAGAGGACTAGTATCAGGATGGGACATTCAGTACTTC	CASSYTPRGLVSGWDIQYF
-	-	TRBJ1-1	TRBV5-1	TGCGCCAGCAGCTTGGTGTTGGATGACACTGAAGCTTTCTTT	CASSLVLDDTEAFF
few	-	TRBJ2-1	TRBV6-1	TGTGCCAGCAGTGAAGCCTGGGAACTTTCCTCCTACAATGAGCAGTTCTTC	CASSEAWELSSYNEQFF
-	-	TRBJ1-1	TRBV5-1	TGCGCCAGCAGCTTGGCAGGGTACTCTGACGTTGAAGCTTTCTTT	CASSLAGYSDVEAFF
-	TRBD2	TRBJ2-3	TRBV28	TGTGCCAGCAGTTTCGGGTGGCTAGCGGGGCCTAGGGCAGATACGCAGTATTTT	CASSFGWLAGPRADTQYF
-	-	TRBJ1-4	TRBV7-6	TGTGCCAGCAGCCCCCACCTGACAGCGATTAATGAAAAACTGTTTTTT	CASSPHLTAINEKLFF
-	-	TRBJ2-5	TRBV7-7	TGTGCCAGCAGCTTAGAAGGCTATTCGGCCCAAGAGACCCAGTACTTC	CASSLEGYSAQETQYF
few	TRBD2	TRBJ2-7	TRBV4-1	TGCGCCAGCAGCCAAGTTGCGTCGGGACTAGAGAACTACGAGCAGTACTTC	CASSQVASGLENYEQYF
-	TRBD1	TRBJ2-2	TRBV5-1	TGCGCCAGCAGCCCCCTCCTTGGACAGGGGGAGTCGGCCACCGGGGAGCTGTTTTTT	CASSPLLGQGESATGELFF
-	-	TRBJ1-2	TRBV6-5	TGTGCCAGCAGAGCTAACATGTCAGGTGGCTATGGCTACACCTTC	CASRANMSGGYGYTF
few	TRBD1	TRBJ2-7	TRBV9	TGTGCCAGCAGCTTTCGGACAGGGGCGGACGAGCAGTACTTC	CASSFRTGADEQYF
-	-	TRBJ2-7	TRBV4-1	TGCGCCAGCAGCCTAAGGGACTGGGGGACCTACGAGCAGTACTTC	CASSLRDWGTYEQYF
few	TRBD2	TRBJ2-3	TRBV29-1	TGCAGCGTTTCAGGGACTAGCGGGAGTCGGGATACGCAGTATTTT	CSVSGTSGSRDTQYF
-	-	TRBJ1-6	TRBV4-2	TGTGCCAGCAGCGACAGCGATTCACCCCTCCACTTT	CASSDSDSPLHF
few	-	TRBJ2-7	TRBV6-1	TGTGCCAGCAGTGAAGTTCCGGGGGCGAGATACGAGCAGTACTTC	CASSEVPGARYEQYF
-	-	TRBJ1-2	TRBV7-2	TGTGCCAGCAGCTTAGGGTCAGCTGCACCTAGCTACACCTTC	CASSLGSAAPSYTF
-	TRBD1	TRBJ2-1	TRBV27	TGTGCCAGCAGTCTGGGACAGAGTAAATGGGGTGAGCAGTTCTTC	CASSLGQSKWGEQFF
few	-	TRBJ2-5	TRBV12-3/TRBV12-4	TGTGCCAGCAGTTTATATGGTGGAGAGACCCAGTACTTC	CASSLYGGETQYF
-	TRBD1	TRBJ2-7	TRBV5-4	TGTGCCAGCAGGGTTGGACAGGGGACCTACGAGCAGTACTTC	CASRVGQGTYEQYF
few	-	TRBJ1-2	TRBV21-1	TGTGCCAGCAGCAAAGAACCGGGGGCAGGGGCTAACTATGGCTACACCTTC	CASSKEPGAGANYGYTF
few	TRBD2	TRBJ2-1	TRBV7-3	TGTGCCAGCAGCCCCGGCGGGACTAGCGGTTACAATGAGCAGTTCTTC	CASSPGGTSGYNEQFF
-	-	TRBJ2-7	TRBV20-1	TGCAGTGCTAGAGATCTTGGAGCGCTCCGGTCCCCCAGTGAGCAGTACTTC	CSARDLGALRSPSEQYF
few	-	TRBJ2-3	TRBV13	TGTGCCAGCAGCTCGCTAGGGCGGGATACGCAGTATTTT	CASSSLGRDTQYF
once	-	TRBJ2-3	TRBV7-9	TGTGCCGGCAGCGGGCGAAAGGGGGCGCGCAGCACAGATACGCAGTATTTT	CAGSGRKGARSTDTQYF
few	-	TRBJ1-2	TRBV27	TGTGCCAGCAGTCCTCAGGTTACAGCTAACTATGGCTACACCTTC	CASSPQVTANYGYTF
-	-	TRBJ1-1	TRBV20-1	TGCAGTGCTAGAGAGGGGGCGGACGCTGAAGCTTTCTTT	CSAREGADAEAFF
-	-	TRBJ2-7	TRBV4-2	TGTGCCAGCAACCAAGGTTCTAGCGATCCCTACGAGCAGTACTTC	CASNQGSSDPYEQYF
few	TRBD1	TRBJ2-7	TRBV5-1	TGCGCCAGCAGCGCGTACAGGGGCCCCTACGAGCAGTACTTC	CASSAYRGPYEQYF
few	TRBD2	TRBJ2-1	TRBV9	TGTGCCAGCAGCGTAGCCGGGAGGGCCTCCTACAATGAGCAGTTCTTC	CASSVAGRASYNEQFF
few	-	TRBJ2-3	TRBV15	TGTGCCACCAGCAGAGACGCCGGTTTCACAGATACGCAGTATTTT	CATSRDAGFTDTQYF
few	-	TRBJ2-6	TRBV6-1	TGTGCCAGCAGTGCGGGGACTCCTGGGGTATCTGGGGCCAACGTCCTGACTTTC	CASSAGTPGVSGANVLTF